Presented here are 21 T cell receptor beta chains from one specimen sequenced in a study of read filtering for tumor transcriptome and immune sequencing. This library used around 400 ng RNA and molecular barcoded adaptors spanning alpha/delta and beta/gamma chains. MiXCR, applied by TCRdb to the reads, yields one record per CDR3 protein. This repertoire shows approximately 61,000 distinct CDR3 sequences, roughly a fifth found once; its top ten account for 11% to 15%. Sequenced input: a population of CD138-negative cells sorted from bone marrow. The receptor source for this set is a donor aged 40 or over with multiple myeloma.

The J gene is TRBJ1-1, the V gene TRBV5-1; D gene uncertain. The CDR3 runs to 11 residues. Germline V gene data show CDR1 as SGHRS and CDR2 as YFSETQ. V shed 4 bases and J shed 8 bases, with 9 bases lying between them. CDR3 DNA sequence: TGCGCCAGCAGCGCATCGAGGGAAGCTTTCTTT. Its protein is CASSASREAFF.

Ten or more counts support this clonotype. V and J are TRBV9 and TRBJ2-3, with TRBD1 matching over 7 bases. This CDR3 region has 13 residues. J was trimmed by 6 bases and V by 7 bases; bases with no gene match: 8. Germline V gene sequence: CDR1 SGDLS, CDR2 YYNGEE. This chain's CDR3 is CASGTRGLDTQYF. The CDR3 DNA reads as TGTGCCAGCGGTACAAGGGGGCTGGATACGCAGTATTTT.

This clonotype appeared many times. V gene TRBV5-1 combines with J gene TRBJ1-1; D remains unclear. V was pared by 3 bases and J by 1 base, with 7 bases between. The germline V gene has CDR1 SGHRS and CDR2 YFSETQ. This CDR3 spans 13 amino acids. CDR3: CASSYQENTEAFF. The CDR3, as DNA: TGCGCCAGCAGCTATCAGGAGAACACTGAAGCTTTCTTT.

Many counts were recorded for this clonotype. This chain links TRBV14 with TRBJ2-1, with 7 bases identical to TRBD2. After removal of 4 bases from V and 7 bases from J, the junction contained 13 bases not matched to a gene. Per the germline V gene, CDR1 is SGHDN and CDR2 is FVKESK. The CDR3 contains 16 residues. CDR3: CASSPLAGTIGNEQFF. The CDR3 DNA reads TGTGCCAGCAGCCCCCTAGCCGGGACTATCGGAAATGAGCAGTTCTTC.

To note about this clonotype: A single base separates this from a much larger clone, so it may be a read error. V gene TRBV28 combines with J gene TRBJ1-6; the match to TRBD1 covers 7 bases. CDR1 is MDHEN, CDR2 SYDVKM, per germline. Trimming at V came to 7 bases and at J to 7 bases, leaving 10 bases not matched to a gene. The CDR3 has 15 residues. The CDR3 DNA follows: TGTGCCAGCAATCTCCCACAGGGGAGGAATTCACCCCTCCACTTT. Residues: CASNLPQGRNSPLHF.

The V and J genes are TRBV28 and TRBJ1-6; D may be TRBD1 (5 bases). Looked up from germline, CDR1 is MDHEN and CDR2 is SYDVKM. V was shortened by 8 bases and J by 12 bases, with 11 bases between the two germline ends. The CDR3 sequence is 11 residues long. The CDR3: CASLLRGPLHF. DNA of the CDR3: TGTGCCAGCTTGCTGAGGGGACCCCTCCACTTT.

This clonotype was recorded at least ten times. The V gene is TRBV6-5, the J gene TRBJ2-1; either TRBD1 or TRBD2 may supply D (6 bases each). Germline lookup yields CDR1 MNHEY and CDR2 SVGAGI. V was pared by 2 bases and J by 10 bases, with 15 bases between. This CDR3 comprises 14 residues. CDR3 amino acids: CASSYGGRRGEQFF. The DNA for the CDR3 is TGTGCCAGCAGTTACGGGGGGCGGAGGGGAGAGCAGTTCTTC.

This clonotype was seen ten or more times. The gene calls are TRBV20-1 and TRBJ2-1; the D gene is possibly TRBD2 (6 bases). V was pared by 3 bases and J by 4 bases, with 16 bases between. Per the germline V gene, CDR1 is DFQATT and CDR2 is SNEGSKA (reference sequence). The CDR3 extends over 15 amino acids. DNA of the CDR3: TGCAGTGCTAGGAAAGGGGCTAGCGAGTACAATGAGCAGTTCTTC. It yields the protein CSARKGASEYNEQFF.

This clonotype was picked up many times. V usage is TRBV10-3 and J usage is TRBJ2-7; unclear D gene. Trimming pared 4 bases from V and 6 bases from J, leaving 7 bases between. This CDR3 region has 11 residues. Germline V gene lookup returns CDR1 ENHRY and CDR2 SYGVKD. The chain's CDR3 is CAISGSLEQYF. In DNA form, the CDR3 reads TGTGCCATCAGTGGTTCCCTCGAGCAGTACTTC.

This chain joins TRBV23-1 and TRBJ2-5; D unresolved. Being an ORF, TRBV23-1 has a function that is uncertain. The CDR3 runs to 14 residues. Trimming removed 2 bases at V and 6 bases at J, with 13 bases between. The CDR3 region has the DNA TGCGCCAGCAGTCAACTGGTGGGCCGGCAGACCCAGTACTTC. Residues: CASSQLVGRQTQYF.

V usage is TRBV6-6 and J usage is TRBJ2-5; 9 bases agree with TRBD2. After removal of 1 base from V and 7 bases from J, the junction contained 7 bases not matched to a gene. There are 15 residues in the CDR3. Germline CDR1 MNHNY, CDR2 SVGAGI (reference sequence). DNA of the CDR3: TGTGCCAGCAGTTACTTAGGTAGCGGGAGTGGGACCCAGTACTTC. Its protein is CASSYLGSGSGTQYF.

This clonotype was recorded at least ten times. The V gene is TRBV10-1, the J gene TRBJ2-1; D call uncertain. This CDR3 is 12 amino acids long. V gave up 4 bases and J gave up 6 bases, with 7 bases separating them. CDR1 WNHNN and CDR2 SYGVQD come from the germline V gene (reference sequence). Here the CDR3 DNA reads TGCGCCAGCAGTGCCCCCTCCAATGAGCAGTTCTTC. Translating gives CASSAPSNEQFF.

This clonotype was found many times. This sequence joins TRBV7-6 and TRBJ2-3; a possible D gene is TRBD1 (5 bases). The V end was cut by 0 bases, the J end by 5 bases, with 12 bases between. CDR3 length: 15 amino acids. CDR1 is SGHVS, CDR2 FNYEAQ, per germline. DNA of the CDR3: TGTGCCAGCAGCTTAGCGAACGGCCAGGGAGATACGCAGTATTTT. As protein: CASSLANGQGDTQYF.

With respect to this clonotype: Being one base from a much bigger clone, this may be a read error. This chain joins TRBV29-1 and TRBJ1-1; D gene uncertain. Germline V CDR1 and CDR2: SQVTM, ANQGSEA. Trimming stripped 5 bases from V and 4 bases from J, with 5 bases between. This CDR3 has 10 residues. CDR3 protein: CSVTTTEAFF. In nucleotides, the CDR3 is TGCAGCGTTACCACCACTGAAGCTTTCTTT.

This clonotype was counted many times. V and J are TRBV12-3 or TRBV12-4 and TRBJ1-6, with no clear D. Trimming took off 1 base at V and 7 bases at J, with 11 bases between the two ends. This CDR3 contains 15 residues. The CDR3 sequence: CASSLGRVRNSPLHF. The CDR3 nucleotides are TGTGCCAGCAGTTTAGGGAGGGTCAGGAATTCACCCCTCCACTTT.

There are many counts of this clonotype. This chain connects TRBV6-1 to TRBJ2-7; D gene uncertain. V shed 6 bases and J shed 3 bases, with 6 bases lying between them. Germline CDR1 and CDR2: MNHNS and SASEGT. There are 11 residues in the CDR3. The CDR3 sequence: CASRLNYEQYF. The CDR3 DNA sequence: TGTGCCAGCAGACTTAACTACGAGCAGTACTTC.

The CDR3 spells CASSSNRGKNTEAFF. Written as DNA, the CDR3 is TGTGCCAGCAGCTCAAACAGGGGGAAGAACACTGAAGCTTTCTTT. The V gene is TRBV11-1, the J gene TRBJ1-1, with 8 bases matching TRBD1. Losses at the gene ends were 4 bases for V and 1 base for J; bases not matched to a gene: 5. The CDR3 loop spans 15 amino acids. Germline loops: CDR1 SGHAT, CDR2 FQDESV (reference sequence).

This clonotype was picked up many times. One end of the junction is discordant with germline, which a read error may explain. This rearrangement joins TRBV7-7 to TRBJ2-3; D is unclear. This CDR3 comprises 14 residues. Germline V CDR1 and CDR2: SSHAT, FNYEAQ (reference sequence). The CDR3: CASSLSLSLDTQYF. Here the CDR3 DNA reads TGTGCTAGCAGCCTCAGTCTGAGTCTAGATACGCAGTATTTT.

This clonotype was recorded at least ten times. The gene calls are TRBV20-1 and TRBJ2-3; unclear D gene. Trimming pared 6 bases from V and 1 base from J, leaving 11 bases between. This CDR3 region has 13 residues. Germline lookup yields CDR1 DFQATT and CDR2 SNEGSKA (reference sequence). The CDR3 loop is CSAGRMGTDTQYF. CDR3 DNA sequence: TGCAGTGCGGGCCGGATGGGCACAGATACGCAGTATTTT.

In its sample, this clonotype was seen many times. The chain uses TRBV7-6 and TRBJ2-1; perhaps TRBD2 as D (5 bases). This CDR3 spans 14 amino acids. Germline-derived CDR1 and CDR2 are SGHVS and FNYEAQ. The V end lost 4 bases, the J end lost 5 bases, and 12 bases lay between the germline ends. The CDR3 loop is CASSWGSEDNEQFF. In DNA, the CDR3 is TGTGCCAGCAGCTGGGGTAGCGAGGACAATGAGCAGTTCTTC.

The sample holds many counts of this clonotype. The chain has TRBV2 and TRBJ2-7; a weak D match, TRBD1 (5 bases). The CDR3 is 14 amino acids. Germline V gene lookup returns CDR1 SNHLY and CDR2 FYNNEI. V lost 3 bases and J lost 6, with 15 bases in between. The CDR3 region is CASSEIQVVGEQYF. For the CDR3, the DNA is TGTGCCAGCAGTGAGATACAGGTCGTGGGCGAGCAGTACTTC.